This record looks at one TCR beta chain sequence and its context. Its antigen is unknown. V lost 3 bases, J lost 6 bases, and 3 bases stayed unmatched. The CDR3 sequence is 13 residues long. Germline V gene data show CDR1 as SGDLS and CDR2 as YYNGEE. This sample is part of a study of cytomegalovirus exposure and HLA in healthy donors. General observations from the study: There were a few CMV-associated chains whose specificity for CMV antigens was confirmed in vitro. Listed as cytomegalovirus-associated were 164 TCR beta chains. Later, TCR association rates were found to vary by HLA locus, highest for DRB1 and lowest for HLA-C.

Vbeta (60) and Jbeta (13) primers were used in the PCR. Data came from immunoSEQ multiplex PCR; TCRdb stores just in-frame clones and leaves some out. The table lists under 200,000 clones, 70% to 90% of them singletons. The chain carries TRBV9 and TRBJ1-2, with 9 bases fitting TRBD1. The TCR was taken from a woman under 30 in good health and CMV-seronegative. Material: PBMCs. CDR3 coding DNA: TGTGCCAGCAGCGCCGGGACAGGGCATGGCTACACCTTC. Its protein product is CASSAGTGHGYTF.